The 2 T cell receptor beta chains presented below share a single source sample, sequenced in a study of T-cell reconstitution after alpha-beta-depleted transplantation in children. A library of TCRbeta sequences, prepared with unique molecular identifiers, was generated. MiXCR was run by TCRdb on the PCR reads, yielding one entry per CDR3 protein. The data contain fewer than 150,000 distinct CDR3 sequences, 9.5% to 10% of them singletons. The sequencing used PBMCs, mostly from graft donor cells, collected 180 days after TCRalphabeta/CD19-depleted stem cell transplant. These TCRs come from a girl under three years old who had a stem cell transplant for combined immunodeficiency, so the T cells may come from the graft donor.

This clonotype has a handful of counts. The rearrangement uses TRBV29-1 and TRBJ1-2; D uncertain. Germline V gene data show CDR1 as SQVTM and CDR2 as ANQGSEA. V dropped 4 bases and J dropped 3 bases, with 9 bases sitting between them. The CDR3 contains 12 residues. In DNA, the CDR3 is TGCAGCGTTGCCGGGCTCTACTATGGCTACACCTTC. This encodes CSVAGLYYGYTF.

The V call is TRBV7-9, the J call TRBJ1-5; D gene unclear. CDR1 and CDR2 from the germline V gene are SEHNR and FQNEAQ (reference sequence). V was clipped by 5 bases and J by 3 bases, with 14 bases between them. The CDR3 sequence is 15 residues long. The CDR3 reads CASSIVSEVNQPQHF. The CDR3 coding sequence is TGTGCCAGCAGCATCGTAAGTGAGGTCAATCAGCCCCAGCATTTT.